The 10 T cell receptor beta chains below were found in one sample sequenced in a study of cytomegalovirus exposure and HLA in healthy donors. The PCR was carried out with 60 Vbeta primers and 13 Jbeta primers. Here immunoSEQ multiplex PCR was the method, and the copy in TCRdb shows in-frame clones only, minus some. The sample yields about 130,000 clones, around three quarters seen once. The sequenced sample was PBMCs. The receptors derive from a woman aged 55-75 years in good health and CMV-seropositive.

This clone was picked up a small number of times. Other DNA sequences within the sample encode an identical CDR3. The rearrangement links TRBV7-9 to TRBJ1-1; unclear D gene. Looked up from germline, CDR1 is SEHNR and CDR2 is FQNEAQ (reference sequence). CDR3 size: 12 residues. V gave up 1 base and J gave up 6 bases, with 6 bases separating them. CDR3 loop: CASSLGGAEAFF. DNA of the CDR3: TGTGCCAGCAGCTTAGGGGGAGCTGAAGCTTTCTTT.

The chain employs TRBV5-1 and TRBJ2-7; D may be TRBD1 (5 bases). The CDR3 covers 14 residues. V lost 1 base and J lost 3, with 11 bases in between. The germline CDR1 and CDR2 sequences are SGHRS and YFSETQ. The CDR3 protein is CASSLQGKFYEQYF. As DNA, the CDR3 is TGCGCCAGCAGCTTGCAGGGCAAGTTCTACGAGCAGTACTTC.

The chain combines TRBV5-1 with TRBJ2-1, with 10 bases lining up with TRBD2. V gave up 7 bases and J gave up 7 bases; unmatched junction bases: 14. CDR1 SGHRS and CDR2 YFSETQ come from the germline V gene. The CDR3 is 16 residues long. The CDR3 protein is CASGSPSSGGANEQFF. CDR3 DNA sequence: TGCGCCAGCGGGTCCCCGTCAAGCGGGGGGGCGAATGAGCAGTTCTTC.

This clone was counted once. This chain joins TRBV6-5 and TRBJ2-7, with a possible D match to TRBD2 (6 bases). Deletions cut 2 bases from V and 3 bases from J, with 11 bases between. Germline V lookup: CDR1 MNHEY, CDR2 SVGAGI. The CDR3 sequence is 14 residues long. Here the CDR3 reads CASSYPAGHYEQYF. CDR3 in DNA: TGTGCCAGCAGTTACCCGGCGGGGCACTACGAGCAGTACTTC.

The genes are TRBV6-1 and TRBJ1-2; D is possibly TRBD1 (5 bases). This CDR3 region has 13 residues. Looked up from germline, CDR1 is MNHNS and CDR2 is SASEGT. Trimming took 8 bases from V and 2 from J, leaving 12 bases between them. This CDR3 is CASRDSLNYGYTF. The CDR3 region has the DNA TGTGCCAGCCGGGACTCTTTGAACTATGGCTACACCTTC.

This clone was seen only once. The chain is built from TRBV6-5 and TRBJ2-3; 9 bases fit TRBD1. The CDR3 is 15 amino acids. J gave up 4 bases and V 0 bases, and 2 bases lay outside the gene matches. CDR1 MNHEY and CDR2 SVGAGI come from the germline V gene. The CDR3 reads CASSYSGQGADTQYF. As DNA, the CDR3 is TGTGCCAGCAGTTACTCGGGACAGGGCGCAGATACGCAGTATTTT.

The chain has TRBV5-1 and TRBJ2-3; 10 positions agree with TRBD2. The germline CDR1 and CDR2 sequences are SGHRS and YFSETQ. The V gene end was trimmed by 4 bases and the J gene end by 1 base; junction bases not matched to a gene: 9. CDR3 size: 17 residues. The CDR3 spells CASSHWTSGARTDTQYF. CDR3 sequence (DNA): TGCGCCAGCAGCCACTGGACTAGCGGCGCTCGCACAGATACGCAGTATTTT.

This clone was recorded a few times. The chain recombines TRBV6-5 with TRBJ1-3; D unresolved. The CDR3 runs 16 residues. The V gene lost 0 bases and the J gene lost 2 bases, with 11 bases spanning the gap. CDR1 is MNHEY and CDR2 is SVGAGI in the germline V gene. The CDR3 region has the DNA TGTGCCAGCAGTTACTCGCTTTCGGGGACTGGAAACACCATATATTTT. Its protein is CASSYSLSGTGNTIYF.

The chain is built from TRBV19 and TRBJ1-1; the D gene is possibly TRBD1 (5 bases). Looked up from germline, CDR1 is LNHDA and CDR2 is SQIVND (reference sequence). The CDR3 has 16 amino acids. Trimming stripped 3 bases from V and 0 bases from J, with 14 bases between. CDR3 sequence reads: CASSIWGVTVNTEAFF. Here the CDR3 DNA reads TGTGCCAGTAGTATTTGGGGGGTCACGGTGAACACTGAAGCTTTCTTT. Complete variable domain (other parts from reference TRBV19 and TRBJ1-1): DGGITQSPKYLFRKEGQNVTLSCEQNLNHDAMYWYRQDPGQGLRLIYYSQIVNDFQKGDIAEGYSVSREKKESFPLTVTSAQKNPTAFYLCASSIWGVTVNTEAFFGQGTRLTVV.

A few counts support this clone. The chain is built from TRBV7-8 and TRBJ1-1; 7 bases match TRBD1. CDR1 and CDR2 (germline): SGHVS, FQNEAQ. The CDR3 is made up of 16 amino acids. V was pared by 3 bases and J by 4 bases, with 11 bases of the junction left unmatched. Here the CDR3 reads CASSFQPTGRATEAFF. The CDR3 DNA is TGTGCCAGCAGCTTCCAACCGACAGGGCGGGCCACTGAAGCTTTCTTT.